These 7 T cell receptor beta chains came from one sample sequenced in a study of blood T cell repertoires in COVID-19. Using immunoSEQ multiplex PCR, the repertoire was profiled, and TCRdb retains in-frame clones only, with some absent. Seen here are about 130,000 clones, about 86% observed once, and the top ten hold approximately 9.2%. The sequenced material came from PBMCs or T cells enriched from blood (not recorded which). Source of these receptors: a man aged 50-59 years who had recovered from COVID-19.

V and J are TRBV19 and TRBJ1-4; unclear D gene. Germline V gene data show CDR1 as LNHDA and CDR2 as SQIVND (reference sequence). There are 15 residues in the CDR3. V lost 6 bases and J 3 bases, leaving 14 bases between the germline ends. The CDR3: CASSWTERANEKLFF. CDR3 nucleotide sequence: TGTGCCAGTAGCTGGACTGAGAGGGCTAATGAAAAACTGTTTTTT.

Details on this clone: At one end the junction does not follow the germline gene, possibly because of a read error. The chain uses TRBV7-7 and TRBJ2-7, with 10 bases that match TRBD1. Germline lookup yields CDR1 SSHAT and CDR2 FNYEAQ (reference sequence). The CDR3 runs to 13 residues. DNA for the CDR3: TGTGCTAGCAGCTTAGGGGACAGGGGTGAGCAGTACTTC. It yields the protein CASSLGDRGEQYF.

CDR3 nucleotide sequence: TGTGCCAGCAGCCCAACTTTGCGGGGCTTCACAGATACGCAGTATTTT. Protein sequence: CASSPTLRGFTDTQYF. This chain links TRBV3-1 (or the pseudogene TRBV3-2) with TRBJ2-3, with TRBD2 as a possible D gene (6 bases). Between the trimmed V and J ends, which lost 4 bases and 2 bases, there was a span of 16 bases. Germline assignment: CDR1 LGHDT and CDR2 YNNKEL (reference sequence). This CDR3 has 16 residues.

This clone showed up just once. The chain uses TRBV28 and TRBJ1-2, with D unresolved. The V gene's germline CDR1 is MDHEN and CDR2 SYDVKM. CDR3 length: 18 amino acids. V was trimmed by 4 bases and J by 2 bases, leaving 23 bases between them. The CDR3 DNA sequence: TGTGCCAGCAGTTCCCCTCGGGTTGGCCGAGGTGGGAACTATGGCTACACCTTC. Its translation is CASSSPRVGRGGNYGYTF.

The chain employs TRBV12-3 or TRBV12-4 and TRBJ1-3; the D is unclear. The V end lost 2 bases, the J end lost 2 bases, and 4 bases lay between the germline ends. CDR3 length: 13 residues. CDR3 amino acids: CASSLFAGNTIYF. The CDR3 region has the DNA TGTGCCAGCAGTTTATTCGCTGGAAACACCATATATTTT.

The V gene is TRBV19, the J gene TRBJ1-6; unclear D gene. In germline, CDR1 is LNHDA, CDR2 SQIVND (reference sequence). This CDR3 is 16 amino acids long. The germline V and J ends were trimmed by 5 bases and 7 bases, with 18 bases remaining between them. The CDR3 protein is CASSPVIVAPNSPLHF. The CDR3 DNA follows: TGTGCCAGTAGTCCCGTGATTGTAGCGCCGAATTCACCCCTCCACTTT.

The chain employs TRBV7-2 and TRBJ2-2, with a tentative D call TRBD1 (6 bases). Trimming cost V 5 bases and J 8 bases, with 18 bases left between them. The germline CDR1 and CDR2 sequences are SGHTA and FQGNSA. The CDR3 covers 15 residues. The CDR3 nucleotides are TGTGCCAGCAGCCCAAGGACAGTTCAGTCGGGGGAGCTGTTTTTT. Protein: CASSPRTVQSGELFF.